This T cell receptor beta chain was obtained from a study of response to subunit inactivated influenza vaccine. Regarding the study as a whole: Each seasonal influenza vaccination, the authors suggested, recruits few new T cells.

Losses at the gene ends were 5 bases for V and 6 bases for J; bases not matched to a gene: 9. Germline V gene sequence: CDR1 SNHLY, CDR2 FYNNEI. This CDR3 is 16 amino acids long. This clonotype was seen more than once but under ten times. Its antigen is as yet unknown. One entry per CDR3 protein, called by TCRdb with MiXCR from the RT-PCR reads. Here the sample spans some 640,000 distinct CDR3 sequences, 11% to 15% being singletons. The sample was PBMCs from blood, taken 14 to 15 days before vaccination. This chain joins TRBV2 and TRBJ1-6; 8 nucleotides line up with TRBD1. The TCR originated in a man between 45 and 60 years old who received an inactivated influenza vaccine. The CDR3 loop is CASSPDRDRINSPLHF. DNA of the CDR3: TGTGCCAGCAGTCCGGACCGGGACAGGATTAATTCACCCCTCCACTTT.